Below, one T cell receptor beta chain is given with its context. The sample holds other DNA sequences that translate to the same CDR3. With V trimmed by 0 bases and J by 7 bases, 4 bases remained unmatched. CDR3 length equals 14 residues. Germline CDR1 is SGHRS and CDR2 is YFSETQ. Method: immunoSEQ multiplex PCR; TCRdb's copy keeps in-frame clones and lacks some. The table includes a few hundred thousand clones, roughly 81% detected once. This record belongs to a study of blood T cell repertoires in COVID-19. The chain uses TRBV5-1 and TRBJ1-2, with 9 bases lining up with TRBD1. Sequenced: PBMCs or T cells enriched from blood (not recorded which). The receptor was isolated from a woman aged 45-60 years who had been exposed to COVID-19. The CDR3 region has the DNA TGCGCCAGCAGCTTGGAGGGACAGGGACCTGGCTACACCTTC. Its translation is CASSLEGQGPGYTF. Looking up the rest from reference TRBV5-1 and TRBJ1-2 gives the full variable domain: KAGVTQTPRYLIKTRGQQVTLSCSPISGHRSVSWYQQTPGQGLQFLFEYFSETQRNKGNFPGRFSGRQFSNSRSEMNVSTLELGDSALYLCASSLEGQGPGYTFGSGTRLTVV.